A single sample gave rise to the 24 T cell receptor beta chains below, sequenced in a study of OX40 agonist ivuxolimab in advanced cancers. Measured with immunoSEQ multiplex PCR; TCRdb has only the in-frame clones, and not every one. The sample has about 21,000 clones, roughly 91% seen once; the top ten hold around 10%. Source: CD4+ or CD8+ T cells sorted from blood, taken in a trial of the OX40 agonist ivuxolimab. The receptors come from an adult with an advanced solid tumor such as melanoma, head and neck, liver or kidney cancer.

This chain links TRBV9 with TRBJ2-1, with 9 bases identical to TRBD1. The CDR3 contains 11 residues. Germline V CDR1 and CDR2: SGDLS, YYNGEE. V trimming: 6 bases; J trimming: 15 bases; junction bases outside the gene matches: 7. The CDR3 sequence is CASKGQGILFF. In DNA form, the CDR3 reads TGTGCCAGCAAGGGACAGGGAATTCTGTTCTTC.

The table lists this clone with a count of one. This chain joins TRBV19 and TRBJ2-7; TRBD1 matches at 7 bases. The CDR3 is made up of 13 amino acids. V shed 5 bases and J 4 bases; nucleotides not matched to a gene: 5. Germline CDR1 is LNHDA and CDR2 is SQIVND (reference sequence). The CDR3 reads CASSPRDSYEQYF. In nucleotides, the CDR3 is TGTGCCAGTAGTCCCCGGGACAGTTACGAGCAGTACTTC.

The CDR3 spells CASSQDRLAADYEQYF. DNA for the CDR3: TGCGCCAGCAGCCAAGACCGACTAGCAGCTGACTACGAGCAGTACTTC. The chain joins TRBV4-1 to TRBJ2-7, with 7 bases that match TRBD2. The V and J ends lost 0 bases and 3 bases, in that order; junction bases with no gene match: 8. From germline, CDR1 is MGHRA and CDR2 YSYEKL. The CDR3 sequence is 16 residues long.

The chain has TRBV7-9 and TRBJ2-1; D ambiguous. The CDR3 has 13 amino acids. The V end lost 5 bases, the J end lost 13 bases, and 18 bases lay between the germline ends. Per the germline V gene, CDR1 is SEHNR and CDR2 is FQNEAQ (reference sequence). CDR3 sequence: CASSQDLGASQFF. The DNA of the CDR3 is TGTGCCAGCAGCCAAGATTTAGGCGCTAGTCAGTTCTTC.

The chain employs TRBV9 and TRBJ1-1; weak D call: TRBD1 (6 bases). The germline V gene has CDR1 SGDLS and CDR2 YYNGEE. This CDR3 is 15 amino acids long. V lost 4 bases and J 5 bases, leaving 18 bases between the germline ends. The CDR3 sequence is CASSFRTAEKTEAFF. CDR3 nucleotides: TGTGCCAGCAGCTTCCGGACAGCCGAGAAGACTGAAGCTTTCTTT.

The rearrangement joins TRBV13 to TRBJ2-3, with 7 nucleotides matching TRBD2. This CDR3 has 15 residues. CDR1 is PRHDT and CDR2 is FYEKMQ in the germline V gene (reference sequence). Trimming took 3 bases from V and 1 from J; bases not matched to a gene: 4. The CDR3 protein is CASSFSTSGTDTQYF. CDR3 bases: TGTGCCAGCAGCTTTTCAACTAGCGGCACAGATACGCAGTATTTT.

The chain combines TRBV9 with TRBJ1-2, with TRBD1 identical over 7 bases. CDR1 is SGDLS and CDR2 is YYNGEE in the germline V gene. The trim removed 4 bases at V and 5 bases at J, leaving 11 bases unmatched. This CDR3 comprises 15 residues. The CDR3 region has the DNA TGTGCCAGCAGCTTCCCCGGGGACAGTCGGTATGGCTACACCTTC. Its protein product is CASSFPGDSRYGYTF. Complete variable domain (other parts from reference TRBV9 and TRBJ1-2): DSGVTQTPKHLITATGQRVTLRCSPRSGDLSVYWYQQSLDQGLQFLIQYYNGEERAKGNILERFSAQQFPDLHSELNLSSLELGDSALYFCASSFPGDSRYGYTFGSGTRLTVV.

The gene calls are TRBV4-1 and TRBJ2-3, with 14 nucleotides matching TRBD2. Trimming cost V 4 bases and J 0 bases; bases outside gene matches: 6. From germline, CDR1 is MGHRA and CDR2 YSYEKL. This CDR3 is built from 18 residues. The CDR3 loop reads CASSRLAGGITSTDTQYF. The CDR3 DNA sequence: TGCGCCAGCAGCCGACTAGCGGGGGGGATAACTAGCACAGATACGCAGTATTTT.

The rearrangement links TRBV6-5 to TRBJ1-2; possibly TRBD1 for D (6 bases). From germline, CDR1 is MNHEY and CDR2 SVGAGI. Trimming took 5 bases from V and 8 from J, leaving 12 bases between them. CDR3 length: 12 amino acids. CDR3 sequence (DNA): TGTGCCAGCAGTGCAGGGGTTCGGGGCTACACCTTC. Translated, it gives CASSAGVRGYTF.

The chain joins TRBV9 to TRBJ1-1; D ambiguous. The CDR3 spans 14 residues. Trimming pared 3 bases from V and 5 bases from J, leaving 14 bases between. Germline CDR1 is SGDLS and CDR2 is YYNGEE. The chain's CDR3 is CASSEWYIGTEAFF. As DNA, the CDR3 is TGTGCCAGCAGCGAGTGGTACATAGGGACTGAAGCTTTCTTT.

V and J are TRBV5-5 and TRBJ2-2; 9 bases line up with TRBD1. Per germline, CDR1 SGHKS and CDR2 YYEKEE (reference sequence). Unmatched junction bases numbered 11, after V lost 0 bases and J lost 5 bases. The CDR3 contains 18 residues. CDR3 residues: CASSLVLAGTGRTGELFF. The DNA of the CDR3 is TGTGCCAGCAGCTTGGTCCTTGCGGGGACAGGGAGGACCGGGGAGCTGTTTTTT. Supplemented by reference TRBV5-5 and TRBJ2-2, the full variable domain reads DAGVTQSPTHLIKTRGQQVTLRCSPISGHKSVSWYQQVLGQGPQFIFQYYEKEERGRGNFPDRFSARQFPNYSSELNVNALLLGDSALYLCASSLVLAGTGRTGELFFGEGSRLTVL.

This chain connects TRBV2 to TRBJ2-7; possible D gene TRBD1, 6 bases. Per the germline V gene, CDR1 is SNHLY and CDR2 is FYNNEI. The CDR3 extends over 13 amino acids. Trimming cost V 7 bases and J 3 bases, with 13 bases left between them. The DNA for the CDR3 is TGTGCCAGCACTTGGGGGCGGAACTACGAGCAGTACTTC. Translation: CASTWGRNYEQYF.

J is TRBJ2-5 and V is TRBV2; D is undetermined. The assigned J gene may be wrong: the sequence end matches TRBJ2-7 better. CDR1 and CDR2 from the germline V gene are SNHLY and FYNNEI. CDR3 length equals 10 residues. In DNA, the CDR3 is TGTGCCAGTGCCCTGGGCGAGCAGTACTTC. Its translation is CASALGEQYF.

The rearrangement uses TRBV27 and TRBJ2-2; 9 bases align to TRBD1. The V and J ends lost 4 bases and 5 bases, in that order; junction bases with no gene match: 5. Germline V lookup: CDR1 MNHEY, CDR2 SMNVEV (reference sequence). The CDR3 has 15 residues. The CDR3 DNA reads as TGTGCCAGCAGTTGGGGACAGGGAGGGACCGGGGAGCTGTTTTTT. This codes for CASSWGQGGTGELFF.

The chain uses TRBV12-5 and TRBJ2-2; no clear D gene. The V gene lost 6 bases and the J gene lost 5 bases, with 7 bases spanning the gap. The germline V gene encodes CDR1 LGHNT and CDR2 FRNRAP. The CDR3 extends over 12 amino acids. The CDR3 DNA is TGTGCTAGTGGCCCCCCTACCGGGGAGCTGTTTTTT. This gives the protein CASGPPTGELFF.

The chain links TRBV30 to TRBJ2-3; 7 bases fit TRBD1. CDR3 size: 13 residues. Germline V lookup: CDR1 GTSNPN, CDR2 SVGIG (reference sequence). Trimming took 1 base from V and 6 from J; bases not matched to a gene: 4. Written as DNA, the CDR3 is TGTGCCTGGAGTGGGGACAGATTGGATACGCAGTATTTT. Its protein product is CAWSGDRLDTQYF.

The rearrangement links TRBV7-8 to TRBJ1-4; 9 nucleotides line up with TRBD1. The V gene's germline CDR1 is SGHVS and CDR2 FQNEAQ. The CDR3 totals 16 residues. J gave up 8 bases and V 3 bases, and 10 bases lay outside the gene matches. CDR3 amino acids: CASSFLRTGVREKLFF. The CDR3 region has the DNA TGTGCCAGCAGCTTTCTACGGACAGGGGTTAGGGAAAAACTGTTTTTT.

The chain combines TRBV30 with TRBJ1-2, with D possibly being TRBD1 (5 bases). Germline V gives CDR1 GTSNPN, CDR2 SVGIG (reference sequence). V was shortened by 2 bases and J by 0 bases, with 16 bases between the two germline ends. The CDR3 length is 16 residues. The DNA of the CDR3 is TGTGCCTGGAGTCAAACTGCGCAGGGCCCTAACTATGGCTACACCTTC. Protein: CAWSQTAQGPNYGYTF.

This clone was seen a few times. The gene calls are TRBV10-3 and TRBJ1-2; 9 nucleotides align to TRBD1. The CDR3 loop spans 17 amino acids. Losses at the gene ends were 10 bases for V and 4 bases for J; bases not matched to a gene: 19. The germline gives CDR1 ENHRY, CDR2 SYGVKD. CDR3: CASSPANLGTGIYGYTF. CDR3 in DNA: TGTGCCAGCAGCCCGGCAAATCTGGGGACAGGGATCTATGGCTACACCTTC.

CDR3 coding DNA: TGTGCCACCAGCAGAGATGGGACTAGCGCCACCGGGGAGCTGTTTTTT. It yields the protein CATSRDGTSATGELFF. This sequence joins TRBV15 and TRBJ2-2, with 10 bases fitting TRBD2. The ends lost 0 bases at V and 4 bases at J; junction bases unmatched: 2. The CDR3 totals 16 residues. Per germline, CDR1 LNHNV and CDR2 YYDKDF (reference sequence).

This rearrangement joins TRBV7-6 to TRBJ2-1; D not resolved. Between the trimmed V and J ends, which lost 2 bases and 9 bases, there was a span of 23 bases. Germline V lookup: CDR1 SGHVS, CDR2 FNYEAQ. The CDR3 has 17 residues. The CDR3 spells CASSLINSGPPSGEQFF. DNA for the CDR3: TGTGCCAGCAGCTTAATAAACTCCGGGCCCCCTTCGGGTGAGCAGTTCTTC.

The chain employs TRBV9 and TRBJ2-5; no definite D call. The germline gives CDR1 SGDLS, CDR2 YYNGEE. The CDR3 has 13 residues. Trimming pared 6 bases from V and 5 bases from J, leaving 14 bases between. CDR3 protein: CASIRPHGETQYF. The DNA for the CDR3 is TGTGCCAGCATCCGACCCCACGGGGAGACCCAGTACTTC.

The CDR3 DNA reads TGTGCCAGCACCTTTGGGCAGTACAATGAGCAGTTCTTC. It is translated as CASTFGQYNEQFF. V and J are TRBV27 and TRBJ2-1; D gene uncertain. The CDR3 has 13 amino acids. Germline CDR1 reads MNHEY; CDR2 reads SMNVEV (reference sequence). Trimming took off 7 bases at V and 4 bases at J, with 11 bases between the two ends.

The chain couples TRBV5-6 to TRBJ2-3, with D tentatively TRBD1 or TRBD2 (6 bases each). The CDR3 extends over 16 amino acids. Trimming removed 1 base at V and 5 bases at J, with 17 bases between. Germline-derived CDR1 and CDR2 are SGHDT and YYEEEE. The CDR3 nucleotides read TGTGCCAGCAGCTTGTTCTACGCGGGGACAAGAGATACGCAGTATTTT. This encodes CASSLFYAGTRDTQYF.